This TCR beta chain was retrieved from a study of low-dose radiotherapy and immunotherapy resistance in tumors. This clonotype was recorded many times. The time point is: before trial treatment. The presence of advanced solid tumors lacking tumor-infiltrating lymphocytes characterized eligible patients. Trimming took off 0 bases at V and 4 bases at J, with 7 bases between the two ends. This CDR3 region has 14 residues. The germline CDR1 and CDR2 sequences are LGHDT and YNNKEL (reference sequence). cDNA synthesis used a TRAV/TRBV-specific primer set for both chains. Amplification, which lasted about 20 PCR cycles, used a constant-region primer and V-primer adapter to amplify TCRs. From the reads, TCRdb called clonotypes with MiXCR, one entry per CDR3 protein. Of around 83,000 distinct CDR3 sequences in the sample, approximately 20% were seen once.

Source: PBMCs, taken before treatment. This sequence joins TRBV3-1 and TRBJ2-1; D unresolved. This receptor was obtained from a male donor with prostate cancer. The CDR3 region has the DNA TGTGCCAGCAGCCAAGATGGTCAGTACAATGAGCAGTTCTTC. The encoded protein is CASSQDGQYNEQFF.